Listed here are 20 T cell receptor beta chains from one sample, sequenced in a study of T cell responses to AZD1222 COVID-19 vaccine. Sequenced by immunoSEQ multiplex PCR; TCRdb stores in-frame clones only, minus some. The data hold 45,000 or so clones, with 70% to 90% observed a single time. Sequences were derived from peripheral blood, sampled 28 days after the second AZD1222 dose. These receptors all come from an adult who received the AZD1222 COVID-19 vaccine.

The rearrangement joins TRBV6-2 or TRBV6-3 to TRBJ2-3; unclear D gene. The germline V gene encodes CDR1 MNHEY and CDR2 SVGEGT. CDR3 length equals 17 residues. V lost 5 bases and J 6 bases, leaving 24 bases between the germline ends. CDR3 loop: CASSTARAAYSRDTQYF. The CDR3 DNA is TGTGCCAGCAGTACCGCCCGGGCCGCGTATTCTCGGGATACGCAGTATTTT.

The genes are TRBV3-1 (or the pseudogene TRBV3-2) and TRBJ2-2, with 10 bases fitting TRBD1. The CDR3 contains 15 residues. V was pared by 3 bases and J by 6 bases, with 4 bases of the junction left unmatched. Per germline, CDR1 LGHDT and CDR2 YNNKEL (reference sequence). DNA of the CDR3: TGTGCCAGCAGCCATTGGGACAGGGGATCCGGGGAGCTGTTTTTT. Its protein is CASSHWDRGSGELFF.

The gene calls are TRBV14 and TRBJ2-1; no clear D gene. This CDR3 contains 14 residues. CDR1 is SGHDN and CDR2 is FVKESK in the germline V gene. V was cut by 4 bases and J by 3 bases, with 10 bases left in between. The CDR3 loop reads CASSPRGIYNEQFF. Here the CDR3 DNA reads TGTGCCAGCAGCCCCCGTGGGATCTACAATGAGCAGTTCTTC.

In nucleotides, the CDR3 is TGTGCCAGCACTCCCCCTTATTTGCGGTCCCGGGAGTATCCTTACGAGCAGTACTTC. The encoded protein is CASTPPYLRSREYPYEQYF. V and J are TRBV6-4 and TRBJ2-7; TRBD2 might be the D (6 bases). Germline CDR1 MRHNA, CDR2 SNTAGT. The CDR3 is 19 residues long. V lost 7 bases and J lost 4, with 32 bases in between.

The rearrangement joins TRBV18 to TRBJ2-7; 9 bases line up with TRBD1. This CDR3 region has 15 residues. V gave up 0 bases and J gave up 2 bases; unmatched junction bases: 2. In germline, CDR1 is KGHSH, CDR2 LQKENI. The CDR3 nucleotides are TGTGCCAGCTCACCACCAGGACAGGGGCCCTACGAGCAGTACTTC. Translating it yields CASSPPGQGPYEQYF. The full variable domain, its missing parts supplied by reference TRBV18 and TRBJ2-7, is NAGVMQNPRHLVRRRGQEARLRCSPMKGHSHVYWYRQLPEEGLKFMVYLQKENIIDESGMPKERFSAEFPKEGPSILRIQQVVRGDSAAYFCASSPPGQGPYEQYFGPGTRLTVT.

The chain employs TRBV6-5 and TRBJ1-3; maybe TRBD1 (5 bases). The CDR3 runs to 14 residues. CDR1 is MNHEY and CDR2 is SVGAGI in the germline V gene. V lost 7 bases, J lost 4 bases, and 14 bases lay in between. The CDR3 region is CASTEWGRGNTIYF. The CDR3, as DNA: TGTGCCAGCACCGAATGGGGACGGGGAAACACCATATATTTT.

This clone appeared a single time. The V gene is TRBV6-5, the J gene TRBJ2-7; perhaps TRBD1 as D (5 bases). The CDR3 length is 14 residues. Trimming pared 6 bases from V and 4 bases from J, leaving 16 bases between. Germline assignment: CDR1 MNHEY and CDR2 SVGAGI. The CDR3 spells CASSADSSRYEQYF. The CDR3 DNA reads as TGTGCCAGCAGCGCCGACAGCAGTAGGTACGAGCAGTACTTC.

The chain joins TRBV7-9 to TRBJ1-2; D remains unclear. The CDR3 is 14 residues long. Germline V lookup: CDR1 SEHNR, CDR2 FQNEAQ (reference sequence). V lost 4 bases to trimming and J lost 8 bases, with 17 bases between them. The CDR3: CASSSRRSVEGYTF. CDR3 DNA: TGTGCCAGCAGCTCCCGTCGCTCCGTGGAGGGCTACACCTTC.

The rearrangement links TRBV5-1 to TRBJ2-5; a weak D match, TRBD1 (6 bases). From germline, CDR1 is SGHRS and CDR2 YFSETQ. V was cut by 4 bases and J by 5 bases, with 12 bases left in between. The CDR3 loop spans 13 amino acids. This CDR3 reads CASSPQGGETQYF. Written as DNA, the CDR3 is TGCGCCAGCAGCCCACAGGGCGGCGAGACCCAGTACTTC.

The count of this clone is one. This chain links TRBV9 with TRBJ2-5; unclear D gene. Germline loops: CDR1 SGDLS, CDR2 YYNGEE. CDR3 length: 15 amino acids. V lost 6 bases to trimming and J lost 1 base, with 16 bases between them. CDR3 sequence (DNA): TGTGCCAGCACCCCGGGCCCCACCACCCAAGAGACCCAGTACTTC. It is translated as CASTPGPTTQETQYF.

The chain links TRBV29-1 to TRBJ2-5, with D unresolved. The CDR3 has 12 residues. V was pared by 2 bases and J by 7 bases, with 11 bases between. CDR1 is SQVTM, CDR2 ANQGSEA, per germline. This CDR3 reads CSVESGATTQYF. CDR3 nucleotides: TGCAGCGTTGAATCAGGTGCAACGACCCAGTACTTC.

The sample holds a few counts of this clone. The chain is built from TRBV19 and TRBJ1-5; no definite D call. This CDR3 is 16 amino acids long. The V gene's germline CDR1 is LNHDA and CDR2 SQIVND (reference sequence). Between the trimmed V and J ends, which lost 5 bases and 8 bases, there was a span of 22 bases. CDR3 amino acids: CASSPLATRLSEPQHF. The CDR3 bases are TGTGCCAGTAGTCCCCTCGCGACACGCCTTAGTGAGCCCCAGCATTTT.

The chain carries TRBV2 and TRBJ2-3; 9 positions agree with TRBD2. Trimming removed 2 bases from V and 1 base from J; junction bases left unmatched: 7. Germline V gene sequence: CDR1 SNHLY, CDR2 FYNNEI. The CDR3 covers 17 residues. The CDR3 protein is CASSETLAGEGTDTQYF. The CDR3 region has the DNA TGTGCCAGCAGTGAAACATTAGCGGGAGAGGGCACAGATACGCAGTATTTT.

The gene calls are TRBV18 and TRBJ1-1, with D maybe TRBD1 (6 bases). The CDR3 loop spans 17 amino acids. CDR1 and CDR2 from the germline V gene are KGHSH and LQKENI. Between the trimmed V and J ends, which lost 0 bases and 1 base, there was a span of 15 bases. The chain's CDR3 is CASSPPLQGISNTEAFF. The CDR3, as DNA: TGTGCCAGCTCACCACCGTTGCAGGGGATCTCGAACACTGAAGCTTTCTTT.

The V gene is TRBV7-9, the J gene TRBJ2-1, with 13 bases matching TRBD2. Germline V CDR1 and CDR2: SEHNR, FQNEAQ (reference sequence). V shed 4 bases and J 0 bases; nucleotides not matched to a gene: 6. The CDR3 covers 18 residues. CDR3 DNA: TGTGCCAGCAGCTCAGCGGGACTAGCGGGGAACTCCTACAATGAGCAGTTCTTC. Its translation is CASSSAGLAGNSYNEQFF.

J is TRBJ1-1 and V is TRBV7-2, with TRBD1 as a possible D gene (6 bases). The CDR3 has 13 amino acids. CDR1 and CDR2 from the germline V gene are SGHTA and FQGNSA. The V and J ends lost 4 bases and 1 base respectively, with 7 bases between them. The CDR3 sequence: CASSSGQNTEAFF. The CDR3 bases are TGTGCCAGCAGCTCGGGACAGAACACTGAAGCTTTCTTT.

The CDR3 reads CASSYSGRGRGRFTEAFF. The CDR3, as DNA: TGTGCCAGCAGTTACTCGGGTCGTGGCAGGGGAAGATTCACTGAAGCTTTCTTT. V usage is TRBV6-2 or TRBV6-3 and J usage is TRBJ1-1; possible D gene TRBD1, 6 bases. CDR3 length: 18 residues. Per the germline V gene, CDR1 is MNHEY and CDR2 is SVGEGT. Trimming stripped 0 bases from V and 4 bases from J, with 21 bases between.

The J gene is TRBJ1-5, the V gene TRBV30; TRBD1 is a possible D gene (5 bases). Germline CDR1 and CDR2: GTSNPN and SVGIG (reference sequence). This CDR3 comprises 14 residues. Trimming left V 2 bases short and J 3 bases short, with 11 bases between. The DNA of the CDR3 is TGTGCCTGGAGTCAGGCAGGGATCAATCAGCCCCAGCATTTT. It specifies CAWSQAGINQPQHF.

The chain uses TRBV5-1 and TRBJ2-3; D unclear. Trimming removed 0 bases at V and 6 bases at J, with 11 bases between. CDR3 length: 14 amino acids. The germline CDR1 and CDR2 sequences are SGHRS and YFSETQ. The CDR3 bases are TGCGCCAGCAGCTTGGAATGGGGAACGGATACGCAGTATTTT. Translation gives CASSLEWGTDTQYF.

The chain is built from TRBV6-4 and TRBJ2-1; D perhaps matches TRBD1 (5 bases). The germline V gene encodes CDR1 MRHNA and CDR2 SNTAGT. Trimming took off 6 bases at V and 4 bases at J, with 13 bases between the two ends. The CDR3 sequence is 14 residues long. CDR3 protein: CASSKGSAYNEQFF. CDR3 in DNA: TGTGCCAGCAGCAAGGGGTCGGCGTACAATGAGCAGTTCTTC.